Sequencing of this T cell receptor (beta chain) was carried out in a study of shared clonotypes between healthy human individuals. Clones were sequenced by immunoSEQ multiplex PCR, and TCRdb holds only the in-frame ones, with some missing. The repertoire consists of 2,500,000 or so clones, with roughly 92% occurring once and the leading ten covering about 0.41%. The CDR3 sequence is 12 residues long. V gave up 5 bases and J gave up 2 bases, with 7 bases separating them. Germline lookup yields CDR1 SGHAT and CDR2 FQNNGV. Donors were healthy HIV-negative adults without recently reported acute infections or vaccinations.

The sequence came from a man between 18 and 29 years old in good health. Some clones in this sample may be carry-over from other donors' samples. Sequenced sample: naive CD4+ T cells from PBMCs. As for subset: CD45RA+ positively selected. The chain links TRBV11-2 to TRBJ2-7; D not certain. CDR3 nucleotide sequence: TGTGCCAGCAGCCCTCCCACCTACGAGCAGTACTTC. Translation: CASSPPTYEQYF.